This TCR beta chain was retrieved from a study of T cell responses to AZD1222 COVID-19 vaccine. Regarding the study as a whole: The study found vaccine-associated CD4 TCRs spanning spike, dominant at 160-218 and 743-854. Nearly half of the spike-specific TCRs reportedly recognize variant regions that carry no mutations. Mostly white British, mostly female donors; authors suggested clonal diversity may be underestimated. Spike-specific TCR breadth and depth went up after people got two AZD1222 doses.

Germline CDR1 MNHEY, CDR2 SVGEGT. The CDR3 length is 16 residues. With 2 bases clipped from V and 2 bases from J, the junction kept 8 bases outside the gene matches. As regards this clone: Its specificity is unknown.

Generated by immunoSEQ multiplex PCR, the TCRdb table keeps only in-frame clones and is missing some. The table lists roughly 120,000 clones, more than 75% of them singletons. Source: peripheral blood, taken on day 0 of AZD1222 vaccination. The chain carries TRBV6-2 or TRBV6-3 and TRBJ1-1, with 7 bases aligning to TRBD1. The sequence was collected from an adult in good health. This CDR3 reads CASSYLGEGANTEAFF. The CDR3 DNA reads as TGTGCCAGCAGTTACCTCGGGGAGGGGGCCAACACTGAAGCTTTCTTT.